A few counts support the clone carrying this TCR beta chain. The ends were cut back, 2 bases at V and 7 bases at J, with 12 bases in the middle. The germline CDR1 and CDR2 sequences are MNHEY and SVGEGT. The CDR3 runs to 14 residues. TCRdb ran MiXCR on the RT-PCR reads and lists one entry per CDR3 protein. The sample contains approximately 720,000 distinct CDR3 sequences, over 12% of which appear only once. The TCR originated in a female donor in good health, serving as a healthy control. The sample comprised memory CD4+ T cells from blood. The chain has TRBV6-2 or TRBV6-3 and TRBJ1-5, with D possibly TRBD1 on 5 matching bases. The CDR3 loop is CASSYNGRGQPQHF. The CDR3 DNA follows: TGTGCCAGCAGTTACAACGGCCGGGGGCAGCCCCAGCATTTT.